This T cell receptor (beta chain) was identified during a study of blood T cell repertoires in COVID-19. The wider study: PBMCs, B-cell-depleted T cells, or T cells provided the cDNA or gDNA that made up the material.

Methods used by the authors: It was from reference gene primer amplification that nucleated cell counts were estimated. Here immunoSEQ multiplex PCR was the method, and the copy in TCRdb shows in-frame clones only, minus some. V, J and clone size derive from that table, while D and trimming were established from the DNA sequence. The sample consists of tens of thousands of clones, roughly 90% of them appearing once. CDR1 GTSNPN and CDR2 SVGIG come from the germline V gene (reference sequence). V was cut by 0 bases and J by 7 bases, with 10 bases left in between. The CDR3 is 13 residues long. The chain combines TRBV30 with TRBJ2-1; D is ambiguous. The clonotype was recovered from a human donor in a cohort sampled during active COVID-19. The sequencing sample was made of peripheral blood. CDR3 amino acids: CAWSVSVSNEQFF. For the CDR3, the DNA is TGTGCCTGGAGTGTGAGTGTATCGAATGAGCAGTTCTTC.